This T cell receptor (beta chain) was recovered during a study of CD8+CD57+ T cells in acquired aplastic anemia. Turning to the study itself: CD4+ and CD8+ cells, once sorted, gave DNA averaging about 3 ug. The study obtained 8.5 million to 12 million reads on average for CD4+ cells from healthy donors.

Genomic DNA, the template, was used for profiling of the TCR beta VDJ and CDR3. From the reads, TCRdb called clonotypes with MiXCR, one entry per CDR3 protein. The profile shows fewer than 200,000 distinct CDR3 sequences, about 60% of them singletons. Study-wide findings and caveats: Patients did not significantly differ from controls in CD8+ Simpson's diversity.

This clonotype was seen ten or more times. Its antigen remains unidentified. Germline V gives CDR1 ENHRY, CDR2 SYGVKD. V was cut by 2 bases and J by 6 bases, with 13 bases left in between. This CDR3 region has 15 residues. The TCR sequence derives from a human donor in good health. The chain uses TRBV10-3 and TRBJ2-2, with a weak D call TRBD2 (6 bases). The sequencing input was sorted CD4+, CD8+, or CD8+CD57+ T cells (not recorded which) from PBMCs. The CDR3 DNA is TGTGCCATCAGTGAGCCGGGAGTTAGCCCCGGGGAGCTGTTTTTT. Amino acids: CAISEPGVSPGELFF.